This T cell receptor beta chain was recorded in a study of siplizumab effects on memory and regulatory T cells. Findings of the study overall: Apparently key alloresponse contributors, naive T cells also seemed more diverse than memory cells. Fewer alloreactive sequences mapped to unstimulated CD4+ memory cells under siplizumab. Versus around 25% in controls, the mappable alloreactive CD4+ clones averaged about 69% Treg-derived with siplizumab.

Trimming cost V 3 bases and J 6 bases; bases outside gene matches: 6. Germline V gene data show CDR1 as SGHDT and CDR2 as YYEEEE. CDR3 length: 13 amino acids. To note about this clone: What it binds is unknown.

Clones were sequenced by immunoSEQ multiplex PCR, and TCRdb holds only the in-frame ones, with some missing. The sample yields some 96,000 clones, about nine tenths seen once. Source material: CD4+ T cells sorted from blood. The sequence derives from a human donor in good health. This chain uses TRBV5-6 with TRBJ2-7, with TRBD2 matching over 7 bases. The CDR3 DNA reads TGTGCCAGCAGCTCGGAGCGGGGCGGCGAGCAGTACTTC. Its translation is CASSSERGGEQYF.